This T cell receptor (beta chain) originates from a study of vaccination effects on CD4 cells after COVID-19. About the research overall: Subjects were given two BNT162b2 or mRNA-1273 vaccine doses. General study findings and limits: Of the vaccine-induced clones from healthy vaccinees, merely 1 of 255 recognized common cold coronaviruses as well.

Note on this clone: Its antigen remains unknown.

The V gene's germline CDR1 is SGHNT and CDR2 YYREEE (reference sequence). The J segment lost 8 bases and the V segment lost 1 base, leaving 5 bases of the junction unmatched. This CDR3 is 14 amino acids long. Viral peptide pool expansion of antigen-specific CD4+ T cells preceded sequencing in the ViraFEST assay. Following 10 days of culture, CD4+ T cells were isolated. The vaccine recipients had no prior SARS-CoV-2 infection, with negative nucleocapsid antibodies. Approximately 2 million PBMC were seeded per well and grown in the presence of roughly 11 IU/ml IL-2 and about 10 ug/ml peptides. On day 3 and again on day 7, half the medium was replaced with IL-2 medium. Sequencing was performed with immunoSEQ multiplex PCR; in TCRdb, only in-frame clones are kept and a portion is missing. The profile covers around 23,000 clones, with roughly 80% appearing a single time and 10% taken by the ten largest.

The receptor was derived from a human donor who received a COVID-19 vaccine. Sequencing was performed on CD4+ T cells from PBMCs cultured with HCoV-NL63 spike peptides, taken before COVID-19 vaccination. The genes are TRBV5-4 and TRBJ2-1; 8 bases line up with TRBD2. This chain's CDR3 is CASSLPAGVDEQFF. The CDR3 nucleotides are TGTGCCAGCAGCTTGCCAGCGGGAGTGGATGAGCAGTTCTTC.